This passage covers 25 T cell receptor beta chains from one sample sequenced in a study of T-cell reconstitution after alpha-beta-depleted transplantation in children. The TCRbeta library incorporated unique molecular identifiers. TCRdb redid the calling of the PCR reads with MiXCR, one entry per CDR3 protein. The table shows some 400,000 distinct CDR3 sequences, with about a fifth occurring only once. This specimen was PBMCs from the stem cell graft donor, taken from the stem cell graft. These receptors were collected from a human donor who donated a stem cell graft to a child with acute myeloid leukemia.

This chain uses TRBV11-2 with TRBJ2-3, with 7 bases that match TRBD2. Germline values: CDR1 SGHAT, CDR2 FQNNGV. The V and J ends lost 3 bases and 1 base, in that order; junction bases with no gene match: 10. The CDR3 contains 17 residues. The CDR3 is CASSLGASGTGTDTQYF. CDR3 DNA: TGTGCCAGCAGCTTGGGAGCTAGCGGAACAGGCACAGATACGCAGTATTTT.

The chain couples TRBV7-9 to TRBJ2-3; TRBD2 might be the D (7 bases). The CDR3 has 14 residues. The V and J ends lost 8 bases and 2 bases respectively, with 14 bases between them. Germline values: CDR1 SEHNR, CDR2 FQNEAQ (reference sequence). This CDR3 reads CASLMGGATDTQYF. In DNA, the CDR3 is TGTGCCAGCCTGATGGGGGGGGCCACAGATACGCAGTATTTT.

This clonotype has just a few counts. The J gene is TRBJ2-3, the V gene TRBV28; possibly TRBD1 for D (6 bases). V was shortened by 4 bases and J by 4 bases, with 15 bases between the two germline ends. This CDR3 region has 15 residues. Germline lookup yields CDR1 MDHEN and CDR2 SYDVKM. CDR3 amino acids: CASSSPRQDPDTQYF. CDR3 coding DNA: TGTGCCAGCAGTTCCCCCCGACAGGACCCAGATACGCAGTATTTT.

This clonotype showed up many times. The CDR3 protein is CSPGGRNEQFF. The CDR3 DNA reads as TGCAGTCCGGGAGGGAGGAATGAGCAGTTCTTC. The rearrangement joins TRBV20-1 to TRBJ2-1; 8 bases align to TRBD2. The germline CDR1 and CDR2 sequences are DFQATT and SNEGSKA (reference sequence). With V trimmed by 8 bases and J by 7 bases, 4 bases remained unmatched. There are 11 residues in the CDR3.

This chain links TRBV15 with TRBJ2-5; no definite D call. The CDR3 extends over 15 amino acids. V was shortened by 0 bases and J by 1 base, with 9 bases between the two germline ends. Germline V lookup: CDR1 LNHNV, CDR2 YYDKDF (reference sequence). As DNA, the CDR3 is TGTGCCACCAGCAGAGACTTGGCGGTCCAAGAGACCCAGTACTTC. Its protein is CATSRDLAVQETQYF.

The sample holds a few counts of this clonotype. The genes are TRBV4-1 and TRBJ2-7, with D possibly TRBD2 on 6 matching bases. The CDR3 has 16 residues. CDR1 MGHRA and CDR2 YSYEKL come from the germline V gene. The V end lost 0 bases, the J end lost 2 bases, and 14 bases lay between the germline ends. CDR3 region: CASSQDTGTATYEQYF. In DNA form, the CDR3 reads TGCGCCAGCAGCCAAGATACCGGGACTGCAACCTACGAGCAGTACTTC.

The chain combines TRBV29-1 with TRBJ2-2; tentatively, D is TRBD1 (5 bases). CDR1 and CDR2 from the germline V gene are SQVTM and ANQGSEA. The CDR3 runs 12 residues. Trimming removed 6 bases from V and 7 bases from J, with 12 bases in between. The DNA of the CDR3 is TGCAGCGTCGGACGGCAGGGCGGGGAGCTGTTTTTT. Translation: CSVGRQGGELFF.

The rearrangement joins TRBV14 to TRBJ2-1, with TRBD2 identical over 10 bases. Germline CDR1 is SGHDN and CDR2 is FVKESK. The junction had 3 bases not matched to a gene; V was cut back by 0 bases and J by 4 bases. This CDR3 region has 16 residues. The CDR3 DNA sequence: TGTGCCAGCAGCCAAGAGGGACTAGCGCTGTACAATGAGCAGTTCTTC. Encoded protein: CASSQEGLALYNEQFF.

The table lists this clonotype with many counts. The chain joins TRBV20-1 to TRBJ1-5; D is uncertain. In germline, CDR1 is DFQATT, CDR2 SNEGSKA (reference sequence). The CDR3 is 15 amino acids. V was clipped by 5 bases and J by 0 bases, with 14 bases between them. In DNA, the CDR3 is TGCAGTGCTCGCCGGGCCCTTAATAGCAATCAGCCCCAGCATTTT. Protein sequence: CSARRALNSNQPQHF.

The chain employs TRBV4-1 and TRBJ2-2; no definite D call. CDR1 and CDR2 from the germline V gene are MGHRA and YSYEKL. There are 11 residues in the CDR3. The V end lost 6 bases, the J end lost 8 bases, and 7 bases lay between the germline ends. The CDR3 DNA is TGCGCCAGCAGACTTTATGGGGAGCTGTTTTTT. This translates into CASRLYGELFF.

This clonotype was found many times. The chain couples TRBV12-3 or TRBV12-4 to TRBJ2-4; 10 positions match TRBD1. This CDR3 spans 15 amino acids. The V and J ends lost 5 bases and 7 bases, in that order; junction bases with no gene match: 8. As DNA, the CDR3 is TGTGCCAGCAGTGCCCCAGCGGGACAGGGGAACATTCAGTACTTC. Its translation: CASSAPAGQGNIQYF.

The chain has TRBV6-1 and TRBJ2-3; the D gene is possibly TRBD1 (6 bases). V lost 6 bases and J lost 4, with 17 bases in between. The CDR3 consists of 15 residues. Germline CDR1 is MNHNS and CDR2 is SASEGT. The CDR3 spells CASSPGAVGADTQYF. The CDR3 bases are TGTGCCAGCAGCCCAGGGGCCGTGGGGGCAGATACGCAGTATTTT.

Only a few counts were recorded for this clonotype. The chain employs TRBV25-1 and TRBJ2-2; TRBD2 is a possible D gene (5 bases). CDR1 is MGHDK, CDR2 SYGVNS, per germline. The CDR3 is made up of 17 amino acids. Trimming removed 4 bases from V and 4 bases from J, with 19 bases in between. As DNA, the CDR3 is TGTGCCAGCAGTGTGGAGGCGGAGACTCCGATCACCGGGGAGCTGTTTTTT. The encoded protein is CASSVEAETPITGELFF.

This clonotype was counted ten times or more. This chain connects TRBV29-1 to TRBJ2-7; possible D gene TRBD1, 5 bases. CDR1 is SQVTM and CDR2 is ANQGSEA in the germline V gene. With 6 bases removed from V and 4 bases from J, the gap between germline ends came to 16 bases. This CDR3 region has 13 residues. CDR3 region: CSVRARASYEQYF. CDR3 nucleotide sequence: TGCAGCGTCCGAGCCAGGGCCTCTTACGAGCAGTACTTC.

The rearrangement links TRBV12-3 or TRBV12-4 to TRBJ2-3; 11 bases align to TRBD1. Trimming took 5 bases from V and 3 from J; bases not matched to a gene: 7. The CDR3 is 16 amino acids. The CDR3 nucleotides are TGTGCCAGCAGTCCAGGACAGGGGGCGCGGACAGATACGCAGTATTTT. It translates to CASSPGQGARTDTQYF.

Ten or more counts support this clonotype. The rearrangement links TRBV12-3 or TRBV12-4 to TRBJ2-7; 11 bases align to TRBD1. The V segment lost 3 bases and the J segment 3 bases; nucleotides outside the gene matches: 1. This CDR3 has 14 amino acids. The CDR3 loop is CASSFGTGGYEQYF. For the CDR3, the DNA is TGTGCCAGCAGTTTCGGGACAGGGGGCTACGAGCAGTACTTC.

This clonotype was seen at least ten times. The CDR3 loop is CSAREAGRAYNEQFF. CDR3 nucleotides: TGCAGTGCTAGAGAGGCCGGGAGGGCCTACAATGAGCAGTTCTTC. The J gene is TRBJ2-1, the V gene TRBV20-1; TRBD2 aligns across 8 bases. The CDR3 is made up of 15 amino acids. Germline CDR1 reads DFQATT; CDR2 reads SNEGSKA (reference sequence). V lost 0 bases, J lost 2 bases, and 3 bases stayed unmatched.

This chain uses TRBV2 with TRBJ2-5; D possibly corresponds to TRBD1 (5 bases). CDR1 and CDR2 (germline): SNHLY, FYNNEI. The V end was cut by 3 bases, the J end by 2 bases, with 10 bases between. This CDR3 has 14 amino acids. The CDR3 DNA is TGTGCCAGCAGTGACGGTTGGACACAAGAGACCCAGTACTTC. This sequence encodes CASSDGWTQETQYF. Together with reference TRBV2 and TRBJ2-5, the CDR3 gives the full variable domain: EPEVTQTPSHQVTQMGQEVILRCVPISNHLYFYWYRQILGQKVEFLVSFYNNEISEKSEIFDDQFSVERPDGSNFTLKIRSTKLEDSAMYFCASSDGWTQETQYFGPGTRLLVL.

This clonotype appeared many times. One end of the junction is discordant with germline, which a read error may explain. V usage is TRBV29-1 and J usage is TRBJ1-2; 8 bases are shared with TRBD1. This CDR3 has 13 residues. Per the germline V gene, CDR1 is SQVTM and CDR2 is ANQGSEA. The CDR3 loop reads CSVQDRGGNGYTF. DNA for the CDR3: TGCAGCGTTCAAGACAGGGGAGGGAATGGCTACACCTTC. The whole variable domain, remainder taken from reference TRBV29-1 and TRBJ1-2, is SAVISQKPSRDICQRGTSLTIQCQVDSQVTMMFWYRQQPGQSLTLIATANQGSEATYESGFVIDKFPISRPNLTFSTLTVSNMSPEDSSIYLCSVQDRGGNGYTFGSGTRLTVV.

This chain uses TRBV20-1 with TRBJ2-7, with 7 nucleotides matching TRBD1. Losses at the gene ends were 6 bases for V and 2 bases for J; bases not matched to a gene: 7. CDR1 and CDR2 from the germline V gene are DFQATT and SNEGSKA (reference sequence). This CDR3 contains 13 residues. The CDR3 sequence is CSAFRDSPYEQYF. In nucleotides, the CDR3 is TGCAGTGCGTTTAGGGACAGCCCCTACGAGCAGTACTTC.

The chain's CDR3 is CASSLFSGDPYEQYF. The CDR3 bases are TGTGCCAGCAGTTTATTTAGCGGAGACCCCTACGAGCAGTACTTC. V and J are TRBV12-3 or TRBV12-4 and TRBJ2-7, with TRBD2 as a possible D gene (6 bases). V lost 2 bases, J lost 2 bases, and 13 bases lay in between. The CDR3 has 15 amino acids.

J is TRBJ2-1 and V is TRBV25-1; D is unresolved. CDR3 length equals 13 residues. Germline loops: CDR1 MGHDK, CDR2 SYGVNS. Between the trimmed V and J ends, which lost 2 bases and 5 bases, there was a span of 7 bases. CDR3 protein: CASSENSDNEQFF. The CDR3 DNA reads as TGTGCCAGCAGTGAAAACTCGGACAATGAGCAGTTCTTC.

This clonotype was counted at least ten times. J is TRBJ2-6 and V is TRBV29-1; D is tentatively TRBD1 or TRBD2 (7 bases each). Looked up from germline, CDR1 is SQVTM and CDR2 is ANQGSEA. CDR3 size: 17 residues. The CDR3: CSPIPRGGSSGANVLTF. The CDR3 nucleotides are TGCAGTCCCATCCCCAGGGGGGGCAGCTCTGGGGCCAACGTCCTGACTTTC. Full variable domain (rest looked up from reference TRBV29-1 and TRBJ2-6): SAVISQKPSRDICQRGTSLTIQCQVDSQVTMMFWYRQQPGQSLTLIATANQGSEATYESGFVIDKFPISRPNLTFSTLTVSNMSPEDSSIYLCSPIPRGGSSGANVLTFGAGSRLTVL.

V gene TRBV29-1 combines with J gene TRBJ2-1, with a possible D match to TRBD2 (5 bases). V lost 6 bases and J lost 7, with 7 bases in between. The V gene's germline CDR1 is SQVTM and CDR2 ANQGSEA. This CDR3 comprises 10 residues. The CDR3 nucleotides are TGCAGCGTCGGACTTAATGAGCAGTTCTTC. Translated: CSVGLNEQFF.

The chain couples TRBV5-1 to TRBJ1-4; D might be TRBD1 (5 bases). Germline V CDR1 and CDR2: SGHRS, YFSETQ. This CDR3 is built from 14 residues. V was pared by 0 bases and J by 8 bases, with 11 bases between. The CDR3 DNA reads TGCGCCAGCAGCTTGGACGGGGCAGGCGAAAAACTGTTTTTT. Translating gives CASSLDGAGEKLFF. The entire variable domain, with the rest obtained from reference TRBV5-1 and TRBJ1-4, is as follows: KAGVTQTPRYLIKTRGQQVTLSCSPISGHRSVSWYQQTPGQGLQFLFEYFSETQRNKGNFPGRFSGRQFSNSRSEMNVSTLELGDSALYLCASSLDGAGEKLFFGSGTQLSVL.